This entry lists 10 T cell receptor beta chains sequenced from one sample in a study of blood T cell repertoires in COVID-19. Assay: immunoSEQ multiplex PCR; the TCRdb copy retains only in-frame clones and omits some. This sample has around 300,000 clones; under 90% occur once, and the top ten carry 1.5% to 2%. Input material: PBMCs or T cells enriched from blood (not recorded which). Receptors originate from a woman in her forties who had recovered from COVID-19.

This rearrangement joins TRBV7-2 to TRBJ2-7; D gene ambiguous. V lost 6 bases and J lost 3, with 6 bases in between. The CDR3 has 11 residues. In germline, CDR1 is SGHTA, CDR2 FQGNSA. This CDR3 is CASSTFYEQYF. DNA of the CDR3: TGTGCCAGCAGTACATTCTACGAGCAGTACTTC.

This clone was detected once. The CDR3 here is CASSDRREIYEQYF. DNA of the CDR3: TGTGCCAGCAGTGACCGGAGAGAGATCTACGAGCAGTACTTC. The chain links TRBV6-1 to TRBJ2-7; D is unresolved. There are 14 residues in the CDR3. Germline lookup yields CDR1 MNHNS and CDR2 SASEGT. Trimming stripped 3 bases from V and 3 bases from J, with 12 bases between.

J is TRBJ1-1 and V is TRBV20-1; D gene ambiguous. The CDR3 contains 12 residues. V lost 3 bases and J lost 11, with 16 bases in between. Germline values: CDR1 DFQATT, CDR2 SNEGSKA (reference sequence). CDR3 residues: CSASTAGGGAFF. DNA of the CDR3: TGCAGTGCTAGTACGGCAGGAGGAGGGGCTTTCTTT.

The chain employs TRBV30 and TRBJ2-5, with a tentative D call TRBD2 (6 bases). The CDR3 is 13 amino acids. Per germline, CDR1 GTSNPN and CDR2 SVGIG (reference sequence). The V end lost 0 bases, the J end lost 3 bases, and 8 bases lay between the germline ends. The CDR3 spells CAWSVGGKETQYF. The DNA for the CDR3 is TGTGCCTGGAGTGTTGGGGGGAAAGAGACCCAGTACTTC.

CDR3: CASSPGGAKNIQYF. CDR3 coding DNA: TGTGCCAGCAGCCCCGGGGGGGCCAAAAACATTCAGTACTTC. The chain links TRBV2 to TRBJ2-4; 7 positions match TRBD2. CDR1 and CDR2 (germline): SNHLY, FYNNEI. The CDR3 extends over 14 amino acids. The V gene end was trimmed by 6 bases and the J gene end by 1 base; junction bases not matched to a gene: 3.

In this sample, this clone turned up once. A read error may produce the germline difference seen at one junction end. The chain uses TRBV18 and TRBJ1-6, with 8 bases fitting TRBD1. Germline CDR1 reads KGHSH; CDR2 reads LQKENI. The CDR3 is 13 amino acids. The CDR3 is CASSPRSRGQVDF. The CDR3 DNA reads as TGTGCCAGCTCACCTAGGTCGAGGGGACAGGTGGACTTT.

This sequence joins TRBV5-1 and TRBJ2-1; the match to TRBD2 covers 11 bases. This CDR3 region has 15 residues. Germline CDR1 reads SGHRS; CDR2 reads YFSETQ. The V and J ends lost 0 bases and 10 bases, in that order; junction bases with no gene match: 6. The CDR3 DNA reads as TGCGCCAGCAGCTTGGTGCTAGCGGGAGGCCACGAGCAGTTCTTC. Translating gives CASSLVLAGGHEQFF. The entire variable domain, with the rest obtained from reference TRBV5-1 and TRBJ2-1, is as follows: KAGVTQTPRYLIKTRGQQVTLSCSPISGHRSVSWYQQTPGQGLQFLFEYFSETQRNKGNFPGRFSGRQFSNSRSEMNVSTLELGDSALYLCASSLVLAGGHEQFFGPGTRLTVL.

This rearrangement joins TRBV11-2 to TRBJ2-1, with D possibly matching TRBD1 (5 bases). Per germline, CDR1 SGHAT and CDR2 FQNNGV. The CDR3 spans 15 residues. V dropped 3 bases and J dropped 0 bases, with 9 bases sitting between them. The CDR3 region has the DNA TGTGCCAGCAGCTTCTCCGACAGCTCCTACAATGAGCAGTTCTTC. Translation: CASSFSDSSYNEQFF.

The chain uses TRBV6-5 and TRBJ1-2; TRBD1 matches at 9 bases. The CDR3 sequence is 16 residues long. Germline trimming cut 2 bases from V and 2 bases from J; bases unmatched to any gene: 6. The V gene's germline CDR1 is MNHEY and CDR2 SVGAGI. The CDR3 protein is CASSYPGQGKNYGYTF. Here the CDR3 DNA reads TGTGCCAGCAGTTACCCTGGACAGGGGAAAAACTATGGCTACACCTTC.

V gene TRBV7-3 combines with J gene TRBJ1-1; D call uncertain. Germline V gene lookup returns CDR1 SGHTA and CDR2 FQGTGA. This CDR3 comprises 13 residues. V shed 6 bases and J shed 5 bases, with 13 bases lying between them. The CDR3 DNA reads as TGTGCCAGCAGACCCCGCGGGCGGACTGAAGCTTTCTTT. Protein: CASRPRGRTEAFF.